One sample yielded the 27 T cell receptor beta chains listed below, sequenced in a study of beta chain features in type 1 diabetes. Sequencing targeted expressed TCRB transcripts, as all isolated RNA had been reverse transcribed. Assay used: immunoSEQ multiplex PCR; TCRdb lists only in-frame clones, some missing. This table holds a few hundred thousand clones, around an eighth found once. The sample comprised naive CD4+ T cells from blood. Receptors were obtained from a man aged 18 to 35 in good health.

The chain carries TRBV19 and TRBJ1-4; 8 nucleotides line up with TRBD1. In germline, CDR1 is LNHDA, CDR2 SQIVND (reference sequence). The CDR3 sequence is 16 residues long. The trim removed 8 bases at V and 0 bases at J, leaving 8 bases unmatched. The CDR3 coding sequence is TGTGCCAGTTCCGTCCAGGGGGCCGCAACTAATGAAAAACTGTTTTTT. This sequence encodes CASSVQGAATNEKLFF.

This clone was counted between two and nine times. This rearrangement joins TRBV18 to TRBJ1-5; D is possibly TRBD1 (5 bases). Trimming shortened V by 4 bases and J by 2 bases, and 15 bases separated the two germline ends. Germline loops: CDR1 KGHSH, CDR2 LQKENI. This CDR3 comprises 16 residues. The CDR3 here is CASSRGRDVGNQPQHF. In DNA form, the CDR3 reads TGTGCCAGCTCACGAGGCAGGGATGTGGGCAATCAGCCCCAGCATTTT.

The chain has TRBV7-2 and TRBJ2-7; TRBD2 matches 15 bases. The CDR3 totals 17 residues. V lost 5 bases and J lost 4; bases outside the gene matches: 9. Germline values: CDR1 SGHTA, CDR2 FQGNSA. CDR3: CASSPIGGTSGGYEQYF. CDR3 coding DNA: TGTGCCAGCAGCCCTATAGGGGGGACTAGCGGGGGGTACGAGCAGTACTTC.

V is TRBV5-4 and J is TRBJ1-2; D call uncertain. Trimming shortened V by 0 bases and J by 3 bases, and 12 bases separated the two germline ends. Germline-derived CDR1 and CDR2 are SGHNT and YYREEE (reference sequence). The CDR3 sequence is 15 residues long. As DNA, the CDR3 is TGTGCCAGCAGCTTGGCTGGTTACGGGGACTATGGCTACACCTTC. It yields the protein CASSLAGYGDYGYTF. The full variable domain, in which reference TRBV5-4 and TRBJ1-2 provide the parts outside the CDR3, is ETGVTQSPTHLIKTRGQQVTLRCSSQSGHNTVSWYQQALGQGPQFIFQYYREEENGRGNFPPRFSGLQFPNYSSELNVNALELDDSALYLCASSLAGYGDYGYTFGSGTRLTVV.

This clone occurred a few times. In DNA, the CDR3 is TGCGCCAGCAGCCAAGATCGGGGAGGTGAGCAGTTCTTC. It yields the protein CASSQDRGGEQFF. The V call is TRBV4-3, the J call TRBJ2-1, with D perhaps matching TRBD2 (6 bases). Germline V lookup: CDR1 LGHNA, CDR2 YSLEER. V lost 0 bases, J lost 9 bases, and 9 bases lay in between. The CDR3 length is 13 residues.

The chain employs TRBV28 and TRBJ1-2; no firm D call. V lost 5 bases, J lost 8 bases, and 12 bases lay in between. Germline V gene data show CDR1 as MDHEN and CDR2 as SYDVKM. CDR3 length: 12 residues. CDR3 in amino acids: CASSTGPLGYTF. The CDR3 region has the DNA TGTGCCAGCAGTACCGGTCCACTCGGCTACACCTTC.

The J gene is TRBJ2-7, the V gene TRBV9, with TRBD2 matching 15 bases. With 0 bases clipped from V and 5 bases from J, the junction kept 9 bases outside the gene matches. Germline assignment: CDR1 SGDLS and CDR2 YYNGEE. The CDR3 consists of 18 residues. CDR3 residues: CASSVGVGLAGGYHEQYF. The CDR3, as DNA: TGTGCCAGCAGCGTAGGAGTGGGACTAGCGGGAGGCTACCACGAGCAGTACTTC.

The chain employs TRBV10-3 and TRBJ2-5; the match to TRBD2 covers 8 bases. V dropped 2 bases and J dropped 4; count of bases not matched to a gene: 15. The CDR3 covers 18 residues. Germline V gives CDR1 ENHRY, CDR2 SYGVKD. The CDR3 coding sequence is TGTGCCATCAGTGAGCCCTCCCCGGCGGGGGGCCCGGGAGAGACCCAGTACTTC. Translating gives CAISEPSPAGGPGETQYF.

This clone was recorded a few times. J is TRBJ2-2 and V is TRBV15, with 8 positions matching TRBD1. Trimming took 5 bases from V and 7 from J; bases not matched to a gene: 3. Germline V gene data show CDR1 as LNHNV and CDR2 as YYDKDF (reference sequence). The CDR3 sequence is 13 residues long. The CDR3: CATSFDRGGELFF. The CDR3 region has the DNA TGTGCCACCAGCTTTGACAGGGGCGGGGAGCTGTTTTTT.

In this sample, this clone turned up a few times. V and J are TRBV5-1 and TRBJ2-3; D unclear. The V gene's germline CDR1 is SGHRS and CDR2 YFSETQ. V was pared by 0 bases and J by 3 bases, with 8 bases between. The CDR3 has 14 amino acids. This CDR3 reads CASSLGAGTDTQYF. CDR3 nucleotide sequence: TGCGCCAGCAGCTTGGGGGCAGGAACAGATACGCAGTATTTT.

This sequence joins TRBV5-1 and TRBJ2-7; D possibly corresponds to TRBD2 (5 bases). Germline lookup yields CDR1 SGHRS and CDR2 YFSETQ. The V end lost 4 bases, the J end lost 4 bases, and 9 bases lay between the germline ends. The CDR3 spans 12 residues. The CDR3 here is CASSAGEYEQYF. CDR3 nucleotide sequence: TGCGCCAGCAGCGCCGGGGAATACGAGCAGTACTTC.

The chain couples TRBV7-2 to TRBJ1-4; 10 bases line up with TRBD1. This CDR3 is built from 16 residues. Trimming at V came to 5 bases and at J to 0 bases, leaving 3 bases not matched to a gene. Germline-derived CDR1 and CDR2 are SGHTA and FQGNSA. CDR3 in amino acids: CASSRTGGSTNEKLFF. The CDR3 region has the DNA TGTGCCAGCAGCCGGACAGGGGGTTCAACTAATGAAAAACTGTTTTTT.

This clone has more than one count but fewer than ten. The chain recombines TRBV5-1 with TRBJ2-5; TRBD1 matches 9 bases. Germline-derived CDR1 and CDR2 are SGHRS and YFSETQ. Trimming at V came to 6 bases and at J to 5 bases, leaving 11 bases not matched to a gene. CDR3 length equals 15 residues. The CDR3 here is CASTPGQGAGETQYF. The CDR3 DNA is TGCGCCAGCACCCCGGGACAGGGAGCGGGGGAGACCCAGTACTTC.

This clone turned up a few times. The chain links TRBV6-5 to TRBJ2-1; 8 bases agree with TRBD2. There are 16 residues in the CDR3. Germline V gene sequence: CDR1 MNHEY, CDR2 SVGAGI. V was clipped by 2 bases and J by 4 bases; unmatched bases: 7. CDR3 DNA: TGTGCCAGCAGTTACACTAGCGGCAGTAGGTACAATGAGCAGTTCTTC. This sequence encodes CASSYTSGSRYNEQFF.

This clone was found a few times. The J gene is TRBJ2-3, the V gene TRBV6-5; TRBD2 matches 9 bases. Germline V lookup: CDR1 MNHEY, CDR2 SVGAGI. The junction had 12 bases not matched to a gene; V was cut back by 8 bases and J by 6 bases. The CDR3 sequence is 15 residues long. The CDR3 DNA is TGTGCCAGCGGACCATTAGCGGGGGCCCGGGATACGCAGTATTTT. Translating it yields CASGPLAGARDTQYF.

The chain has TRBV4-1 and TRBJ1-4; 8 nucleotides line up with TRBD1. V shed 2 bases and J 5 bases; nucleotides not matched to a gene: 4. The CDR3 consists of 15 residues. Germline V CDR1 and CDR2: MGHRA, YSYEKL. CDR3 nucleotides: TGCGCCAGCAGCCAAAGACAGGGGCCGAATGAAAAACTGTTTTTT. Residues: CASSQRQGPNEKLFF.

The chain has TRBV5-4 and TRBJ2-7; possible D gene TRBD1, 6 bases. Germline V gene data show CDR1 as SGHNT and CDR2 as YYREEE (reference sequence). CDR3 length equals 15 residues. The germline V and J ends were trimmed by 4 bases and 7 bases, with 21 bases remaining between them. For the CDR3, the DNA is TGTGCCAGCAGCAGTCGGGCTACAGGGCTGGGAGAGCAGTACTTC. It translates to CASSSRATGLGEQYF.

This clone was detected only a few times. This rearrangement joins TRBV18 to TRBJ2-2, with TRBD1 identical over 9 bases. This CDR3 spans 18 amino acids. Germline V gene sequence: CDR1 KGHSH, CDR2 LQKENI. Unmatched junction bases numbered 10, after V lost 1 base and J lost 4 bases. CDR3 loop: CASSPLPPGQGGTGELFF. The CDR3 bases are TGTGCCAGCTCACCACTACCTCCGGGACAGGGTGGCACCGGGGAGCTGTTTTTT.

The genes are TRBV9 and TRBJ1-1, with TRBD1 matching over 8 bases. Germline CDR1 and CDR2: SGDLS and YYNGEE. The junction had 18 bases not matched to a gene; V was cut back by 4 bases and J by 7 bases. This CDR3 region has 17 residues. The CDR3 DNA sequence: TGTGCCAGCAGCCCGGATCTCCTCGGACAGGGAACGTATGAAGCTTTCTTT. Its translation: CASSPDLLGQGTYEAFF.

This sequence joins TRBV18 and TRBJ2-2; D is unresolved. V dropped 4 bases and J dropped 1 base, with 7 bases sitting between them. Germline CDR1 and CDR2: KGHSH and LQKENI. The CDR3 has 14 residues. CDR3 in DNA: TGTGCCAGCTCACTCAACAGGAACACCGGGGAGCTGTTTTTT. It translates to CASSLNRNTGELFF. Together with reference TRBV18 and TRBJ2-2, the CDR3 gives the full variable domain: NAGVMQNPRHLVRRRGQEARLRCSPMKGHSHVYWYRQLPEEGLKFMVYLQKENIIDESGMPKERFSAEFPKEGPSILRIQQVVRGDSAAYFCASSLNRNTGELFFGEGSRLTVL.

The rearrangement links TRBV19 to TRBJ1-1; perhaps TRBD1 as D (5 bases). Germline CDR1 and CDR2: LNHDA and SQIVND (reference sequence). Trimming took 3 bases from V and 0 from J, leaving 8 bases between them. CDR3 length: 14 residues. The chain's CDR3 is CASSMQGLNTEAFF. CDR3 DNA sequence: TGTGCCAGTAGTATGCAGGGATTGAACACTGAAGCTTTCTTT.

This clone has more than one count but fewer than ten. The V call is TRBV18, the J call TRBJ1-2; D is possibly TRBD1 (6 bases). The CDR3 runs 14 residues. Trimming pared 3 bases from V and 3 bases from J, leaving 11 bases between. The germline V gene encodes CDR1 KGHSH and CDR2 LQKENI. The CDR3 sequence: CASSPGSGDYGYTF. CDR3 DNA: TGTGCCAGCTCACCGGGCTCAGGGGACTATGGCTACACCTTC.

This chain uses TRBV29-1 with TRBJ2-1; D might be TRBD1 (6 bases). V lost 7 bases to trimming and J lost 8 bases, with 9 bases between them. Per the germline V gene, CDR1 is SQVTM and CDR2 is ANQGSEA. The CDR3 has 10 amino acids. The CDR3 DNA sequence: TGCAGCGGGGGGCTCGATGAGCAGTTCTTC. Encoded protein: CSGGLDEQFF.

This clone came up a few times. The chain couples TRBV6-1 to TRBJ2-1; 11 bases are a match to TRBD2. V dropped 5 bases and J dropped 3; count of bases not matched to a gene: 3. The germline gives CDR1 MNHNS, CDR2 SASEGT. CDR3 length equals 15 residues. CDR3 sequence reads: CASSPGTSGYNEQFF. CDR3 DNA: TGTGCCAGCAGTCCCGGGACTAGCGGCTACAATGAGCAGTTCTTC.

This clone was recorded a few times. This chain connects TRBV2 to TRBJ2-3; 14 bases are a match to TRBD2. CDR1 and CDR2 (germline): SNHLY, FYNNEI. Losses at the gene ends were 7 bases for V and 3 bases for J; bases not matched to a gene: 3. The CDR3 is 15 amino acids. The CDR3 protein is CASKRLAGGTDTQYF. CDR3 nucleotide sequence: TGTGCCAGCAAAAGACTAGCGGGAGGGACAGATACGCAGTATTTT.

The chain recombines TRBV27 with TRBJ2-1; D might be TRBD2 (5 bases). Germline lookup yields CDR1 MNHEY and CDR2 SMNVEV (reference sequence). V was shortened by 2 bases and J by 9 bases, with 17 bases between the two germline ends. The CDR3 is made up of 15 amino acids. The CDR3 DNA reads as TGTGCCAGCAGTTTAGCGAGACGGACTTCGGGTGAGCAGTTCTTC. Amino acids: CASSLARRTSGEQFF.

The chain carries TRBV6-6 and TRBJ2-7; a possible D gene is TRBD1 (6 bases). In germline, CDR1 is MNHNY, CDR2 SVGAGI (reference sequence). This CDR3 has 14 residues. The germline V and J ends were trimmed by 5 bases and 2 bases, with 13 bases remaining between them. The CDR3 coding sequence is TGTGCCAGCAGTGCTAACAGGGTAACCTACGAGCAGTACTTC. This sequence encodes CASSANRVTYEQYF.